This T cell receptor beta chain was sequenced for a study of blood T cell repertoires in COVID-19. Looking at the study overall: PBMCs, B-cell-depleted T cells, or T cells provided the cDNA or gDNA that made up the material.

In the authors' methods: Reference gene primer amplification gave estimated nucleated cell counts. TCRdb's table, derived via immunoSEQ multiplex PCR, lists solely in-frame clones and lacks some. D and trimming come from the DNA, and the V and J calls and clone size come from that table. The repertoire consists of roughly 230,000 clones, with over 70% occurring once and the leading ten covering around 26%. The sequenced sample was peripheral blood. The TCR comes from a man aged 40-50 years with acute or convalescent COVID-19.

The CDR3 nucleotides read TGTGCCAGCAGCTATCAACTAGCGGGCGAGCAGTATTTT. As protein: CASSYQLAGEQYF. The rearrangement joins TRBV5-8 to TRBJ2-3; TRBD2 agrees at 9 bases. Germline values: CDR1 SGHTS, CDR2 YDEGEE. The trim removed 3 bases at V and 11 bases at J, leaving 7 bases unmatched. The CDR3 contains 13 residues.